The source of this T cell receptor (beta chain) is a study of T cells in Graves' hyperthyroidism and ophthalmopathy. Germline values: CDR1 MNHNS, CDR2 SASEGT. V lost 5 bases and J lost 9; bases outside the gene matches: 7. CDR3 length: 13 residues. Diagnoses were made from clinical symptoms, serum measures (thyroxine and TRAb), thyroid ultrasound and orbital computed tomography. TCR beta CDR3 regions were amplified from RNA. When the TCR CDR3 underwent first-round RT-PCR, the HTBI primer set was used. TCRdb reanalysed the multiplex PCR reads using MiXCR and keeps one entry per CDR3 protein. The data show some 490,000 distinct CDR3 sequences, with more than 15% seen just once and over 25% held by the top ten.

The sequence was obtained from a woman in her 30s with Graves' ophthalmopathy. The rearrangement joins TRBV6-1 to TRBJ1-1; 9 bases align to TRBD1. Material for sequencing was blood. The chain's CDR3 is CASSPGTGSKAFF. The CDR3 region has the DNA TGTGCCAGCAGTCCAGGGACAGGGAGCAAAGCTTTCTTT.